The rows below give T cell receptor beta chains drawn from one sample of a study of T cell responses to AZD1222 COVID-19 vaccine. Repertoires were generated with immunoSEQ multiplex PCR, while TCRdb's copy carries only in-frame clones and drops some. This repertoire shows about 190,000 clones, around nine tenths found once; its top ten account for 3.6%. The sample consisted of peripheral blood, taken 28 days after the second dose of the MenACWY control vaccine. The receptors stem from an adult who received the MenACWY meningococcal vaccine as a control. CDR3s leave out the opening cysteine and the closing phenylalanine or tryptophan. D genes are given only for firm matches.

CDR3aa	d_gene	v_gene	j_gene
ASSLGSQGGYGYT	-	TRBV13	TRBJ1-2
ASSQGTLNTEAF	-	TRBV3-1/TRBV3-2	TRBJ1-1
ASSLEPPSWS	-	TRBV7-9	TRBJ1-2
ASTLGGNSPLH	-	TRBV2	TRBJ1-6
ASSTFGQGNTIY	-	TRBV9	TRBJ1-3
ASSQGTGLNEKLF	TRBD1	TRBV4-2	TRBJ1-4
ASSPRQVTDTQY	-	TRBV5-4	TRBJ2-3
ATSDPPGTSGVSSYNEQF	TRBD2	TRBV24-1	TRBJ2-1
ASSRNTEAF	-	TRBV12-3/TRBV12-4	TRBJ1-1
SVDSTEAF	-	TRBV29-1	TRBJ1-1
AISESEGSTEAF	-	TRBV10-3	TRBJ1-1
ASQGTSSYNEQF	TRBD2	TRBV19	TRBJ2-1
ASSPAVVEGYT	-	TRBV28	TRBJ1-2
ASSLGGGNYGYT	-	TRBV7-3	TRBJ1-2
ASSEARGHQPQH	-	TRBV2	TRBJ1-5
ASSPFKGYGYT	-	TRBV4-2	TRBJ1-2
AWSSGQGYEQY	TRBD1	TRBV30	TRBJ2-7
ASSYSSGQVSYEQY	TRBD1	TRBV6-2/TRBV6-3	TRBJ2-7